This T cell receptor (beta chain) derives from a study of PD-1 blockade in classical Hodgkin lymphoma. Overall study findings and caveats: When set against healthy donors, newly diagnosed patients were reported to show lower baseline TCR diversity.

The V end was cut by 3 bases, the J end by 5 bases, with 17 bases between. The CDR3 is 15 amino acids. Germline lookup yields CDR1 SGDLS and CDR2 YYNGEE. Comments on this clone: No antigen is known for it.

Exposure to brentuximab vedotin varied, and each patient had relapsed following autologous stem cell transplantation. The method was immunoSEQ multiplex PCR; TCRdb's version includes in-frame clones alone and lacks a portion of them. The sample has around 99,000 clones, roughly 76% seen once. The sequence derives from a human donor with classical Hodgkin lymphoma. This specimen consisted of peripheral blood mononuclear cells (PBMCs), obtained before the second cycle of nivolumab. The chain uses TRBV9 and TRBJ1-2; D call uncertain. CDR3 sequence reads: CASSAAHPDSYGYTF. The CDR3 DNA reads as TGTGCCAGCAGCGCCGCTCATCCAGACTCTTATGGCTACACCTTC.